This T cell receptor (beta chain) was obtained from a study of identical twins. This clonotype turned up a few times. Each CDR3 protein gets one entry after TCRdb re-called the 5' RACE reads with MiXCR. The table includes approximately 500,000 distinct CDR3 sequences, 24% detected once. In addition, the sample was reused for a study of T cells expressing NK-cell markers. That source adds: CD3+CD56+NKG2C+, CD3+CD56+NKG2C- and CD3+CD56-NKG2C+ T cells, once sorted, supplied the TCR beta repertoires.

Source material: CD4+ T cells sorted from blood. This TCR was recovered from a woman aged 18-29 years in good health.

CDR3 protein: CASSFREGGYEQYF. The CDR3, as DNA: TGTGCCAGCAGTTTCCGGGAGGGAGGCTACGAGCAGTACTTC. The V and J genes are TRBV12-3 or TRBV12-4 and TRBJ2-7; 8 bases line up with TRBD2. V trimming: 3 bases; J trimming: 3 bases; junction bases outside the gene matches: 4. CDR3 length: 14 amino acids.